What follows is one T cell receptor (beta chain) and its context. This CDR3 spans 14 amino acids. Germline lookup yields CDR1 SGHDT and CDR2 YYEEEE. V shed 4 bases and J shed 3 bases, with 10 bases lying between them. These data come from a study of blood T cell repertoires in COVID-19. Study information: The samples span acute and convalescent COVID-19 from the United States, Italy and Spain.

The assay was immunoSEQ multiplex PCR, and TCRdb's table has in-frame clones only and misses some. The sample lists about 62,000 clones; 65% to 85% were seen once. The sequence derives from a woman between 45 and 65 years old with active or convalescent COVID-19. Sequencing input: peripheral blood. The J gene is TRBJ1-4, the V gene TRBV5-6; D is undetermined. CDR3 bases: TGTGCCAGCAGCCCTTCCCCCGCTAATGAAAAACTGTTTTTT. Translation: CASSPSPANEKLFF.